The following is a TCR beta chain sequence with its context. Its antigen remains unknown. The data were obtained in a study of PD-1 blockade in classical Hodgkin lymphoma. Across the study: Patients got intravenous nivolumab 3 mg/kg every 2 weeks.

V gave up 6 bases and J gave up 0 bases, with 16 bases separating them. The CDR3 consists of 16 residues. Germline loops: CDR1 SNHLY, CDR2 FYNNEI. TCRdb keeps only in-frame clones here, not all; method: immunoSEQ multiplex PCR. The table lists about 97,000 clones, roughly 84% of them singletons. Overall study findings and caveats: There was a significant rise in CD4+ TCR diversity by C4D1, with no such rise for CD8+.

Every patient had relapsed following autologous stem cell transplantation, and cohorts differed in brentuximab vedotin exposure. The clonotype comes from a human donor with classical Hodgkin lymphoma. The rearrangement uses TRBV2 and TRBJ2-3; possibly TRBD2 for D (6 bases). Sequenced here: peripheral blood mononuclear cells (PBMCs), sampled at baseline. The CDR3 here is CASRAPTRTSTDTQYF. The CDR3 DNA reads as TGTGCCAGCAGGGCTCCGACTAGAACTAGCACAGATACGCAGTATTTT.